Sequencing of this T cell receptor beta chain was carried out in a study of shared clonotypes between healthy human individuals. Study-wide points: Genetic and exposure-history diversity was limited by the few donors.

The investigators split CD4+ cells into a CD45RA+ naive subset and a CD45RA-negative memory subset. On this clone itself: Its antigen is still unknown.

The DNA input per sorted-subset replicate PCR was around 200 ng, corresponding to some 27,000 T cell genomes. Libraries were prepared by immunoSEQ multiplex PCR; TCRdb keeps only in-frame clonotypes and omits some of them. The table includes roughly 2.2 million clones, approximately 93% detected once. CDR3 length: 15 amino acids. Deletions cut 4 bases from V and 0 bases from J, with 14 bases between. Germline V gene data show CDR1 as SGHRS and CDR2 as YFSETQ. The receptor comes from a man aged 18-30 years in good health. Some clones in this sample may be carry-over from other donors' samples. The material sequenced was naive CD4+ T cells from PBMCs. The subset: CD45RA+ positively selected. This chain connects TRBV5-1 to TRBJ2-7; no clear D. The CDR3 here is CASSPLQRSSYEQYF. The DNA for the CDR3 is TGCGCCAGCAGCCCTCTGCAGCGCAGCTCCTACGAGCAGTACTTC.